Presented here are 13 T cell receptor beta chains from one specimen sequenced in a study of cytomegalovirus exposure and HLA in healthy donors. Use of 60 Vbeta and 13 Jbeta primers characterized the PCR. This table comes from immunoSEQ multiplex PCR, and its TCRdb copy is limited to in-frame clones, with some not included. The table includes approximately 170,000 clones, around 86% detected once. The sample taken for sequencing was PBMCs. The receptors derive from a human donor in good health.

The V and J genes are TRBV7-8 and TRBJ1-6; D not resolved. CDR3 length: 13 amino acids. V lost 1 base, J lost 7 bases, and 5 bases lay in between. Germline V gene data show CDR1 as SGHVS and CDR2 as FQNEAQ. CDR3 DNA sequence: TGTGCCAGCAGCTTAGGCGGAAATTCACCCCTCCACTTT. It yields the protein CASSLGGNSPLHF.

CDR3: CASSLTSGTMTNYGYTF. Here the CDR3 DNA reads TGTGCCAGCAGCTTAACCTCCGGGACAATGACTAACTATGGCTACACCTTC. This rearrangement joins TRBV7-8 to TRBJ1-2; a possible D gene is TRBD1 (6 bases). Per germline, CDR1 SGHVS and CDR2 FQNEAQ. The CDR3 covers 17 residues. Trimming shortened V by 2 bases and J by 0 bases, and 16 bases separated the two germline ends.

The chain recombines TRBV5-1 with TRBJ2-2, with D possibly TRBD1 on 5 matching bases. This CDR3 is built from 15 residues. Germline CDR1 SGHRS, CDR2 YFSETQ. Trimming took off 4 bases at V and 2 bases at J, with 12 bases between the two ends. The CDR3 coding sequence is TGCGCCAGCAGCCCAACAGGATTCAACACCGGGGAGCTGTTTTTT. Protein product: CASSPTGFNTGELFF. Using reference TRBV5-1 and TRBJ2-2 for the parts outside the CDR3, the full variable domain is KAGVTQTPRYLIKTRGQQVTLSCSPISGHRSVSWYQQTPGQGLQFLFEYFSETQRNKGNFPGRFSGRQFSNSRSEMNVSTLELGDSALYLCASSPTGFNTGELFFGEGSRLTVL.

The rearrangement links TRBV6-5 to TRBJ2-7; D is unresolved. CDR3 length: 11 amino acids. The germline V gene has CDR1 MNHEY and CDR2 SVGAGI. Trimming shortened V by 6 bases and J by 6 bases, and 9 bases separated the two germline ends. This CDR3 reads CASRSVAEQYF. CDR3 in DNA: TGTGCCAGCAGATCGGTAGCCGAGCAGTACTTC.

The genes are TRBV7-2 and TRBJ2-7; 8 bases are a match to TRBD1. The CDR3 length is 15 residues. CDR1 is SGHTA and CDR2 is FQGNSA in the germline V gene. The J segment lost 5 bases and the V segment lost 4 bases, leaving 10 bases of the junction unmatched. The DNA of the CDR3 is TGTGCCAGCAGCTATAGCGGACAGGGCCAAGACGAGCAGTACTTC. This encodes CASSYSGQGQDEQYF.

CDR3: CASSARRDSSPLHF. The CDR3 region has the DNA TGTGCCAGCAGTGCAAGACGGGACTCTTCACCCCTCCACTTT. The chain joins TRBV2 to TRBJ1-6; D may be TRBD1 (5 bases). CDR1 is SNHLY, CDR2 FYNNEI, per germline. The CDR3 loop spans 14 amino acids. V lost 4 bases, J lost 9 bases, and 13 bases lay in between.

V is TRBV27 and J is TRBJ2-3, with TRBD2 identical over 12 bases. The V and J ends lost 3 bases and 3 bases, in that order; junction bases with no gene match: 1. CDR3 length equals 15 residues. Germline loops: CDR1 MNHEY, CDR2 SMNVEV (reference sequence). CDR3 in DNA: TGTGCCAGCAGTTTTGGGACTAGCGGGACAGATACGCAGTATTTT. This gives the protein CASSFGTSGTDTQYF.

This sequence joins TRBV6-1 and TRBJ2-3, with 9 bases identical to TRBD2. J was trimmed by 5 bases and V by 6 bases; bases with no gene match: 9. Germline assignment: CDR1 MNHNS and CDR2 SASEGT. CDR3 length equals 15 residues. The CDR3 region has the DNA TGTGCCAGCAGCCTGGAGACTAGCGGTTTAGATACGCAGTATTTT. It specifies CASSLETSGLDTQYF.

V is TRBV4-2 and J is TRBJ1-3, with TRBD1 matching 8 bases. CDR3 length: 15 amino acids. The germline V gene has CDR1 LGHNA and CDR2 YNFKEQ. With V trimmed by 3 bases and J by 4 bases, 5 bases remained unmatched. The CDR3 bases are TGTGCCAGCAGCCAGCCCTCAGGGGGCGGAAACACCATATATTTT. This translates into CASSQPSGGGNTIYF.

V gene TRBV6-6 combines with J gene TRBJ1-2, with TRBD1 as a possible D gene (5 bases). CDR1 and CDR2 (germline): MNHNY, SVGAGI (reference sequence). With 8 bases removed from V and 1 base from J, the gap between germline ends came to 17 bases. The CDR3 totals 15 residues. CDR3 region: CASLYNVGRNYGYTF. CDR3 in DNA: TGTGCCAGCCTATATAATGTGGGGCGTAACTATGGCTACACCTTC.

The V call is TRBV10-1, the J call TRBJ1-1, with 7 bases lining up with TRBD1. The CDR3 spans 13 residues. Germline assignment: CDR1 WNHNN and CDR2 SYGVQD (reference sequence). V gave up 4 bases and J gave up 5 bases; unmatched junction bases: 4. The DNA for the CDR3 is TGCGCCAGCAGTGGCCCGGGACAGACTGAAGCTTTCTTT. It codes for CASSGPGQTEAFF.

This clone was picked up one time. The chain carries TRBV11-2 and TRBJ2-1; D gene ambiguous. CDR1 and CDR2 (germline): SGHAT, FQNNGV. V shed 0 bases and J shed 8 bases, with 2 bases lying between them. CDR3 length equals 11 residues. The CDR3 loop reads CASSLDYEQFF. DNA of the CDR3: TGTGCCAGCAGCTTAGACTATGAGCAGTTCTTC.

This clone is a singleton in its sample. The chain joins TRBV7-8 to TRBJ2-5; the match to TRBD1 covers 7 bases. The DNA end favors TRBJ2-7, so the J call may be wrong. The CDR3 is 15 residues long. The germline gives CDR1 SGHVS, CDR2 FQNEAQ. This CDR3 reads CASSYRDRSLHEQYF. The CDR3 DNA reads as TGTGCCAGCAGCTACCGGGACAGAAGCCTCCACGAGCAGTACTTC.